A single sample gave rise to the 18 T cell receptor beta chains below, sequenced in a study of T cells after somatic rescue of genetic block. The assay was immunoSEQ multiplex PCR, and TCRdb's table has in-frame clones only and misses some. The sample shows approximately 10,000 clones, approximately 72% of them seen only once. The sequencing sample was made of peripheral blood mononuclear cells (PBMCs). The receptors shown here come from a boy aged 10-17 years.

This clone came up once. V gene TRBV5-1 combines with J gene TRBJ2-3; 9 positions agree with TRBD2. V shed 2 bases and J 6 bases; nucleotides not matched to a gene: 10. CDR1 is SGHRS and CDR2 is YFSETQ in the germline V gene. This CDR3 is 16 amino acids long. This CDR3 is CASSFTQRGAWDTQYF. DNA of the CDR3: TGCGCCAGCAGCTTCACCCAGCGGGGGGCCTGGGATACGCAGTATTTT.

This chain connects TRBV5-1 to TRBJ2-5; 7 bases align to TRBD2. Per germline, CDR1 SGHRS and CDR2 YFSETQ. This CDR3 spans 13 amino acids. Trimming cost V 1 base and J 5 bases; bases outside gene matches: 2. This CDR3 is CASSLIGGETQYF. CDR3 DNA sequence: TGCGCCAGCAGCTTGATCGGGGGGGAGACCCAGTACTTC.

This chain joins TRBV5-4 and TRBJ1-4, with D hard to call. The V gene lost 5 bases and the J gene lost 5 bases, with 10 bases spanning the gap. CDR3 length: 13 residues. Germline values: CDR1 SGHNT, CDR2 YYREEE (reference sequence). The CDR3 DNA follows: TGTGCCAGCAGTCTAACGGAAAATGAAAAACTGTTTTTT. Its protein is CASSLTENEKLFF.

The genes are TRBV4-1 and TRBJ1-5; D is ambiguous. The CDR3 has 17 residues. Germline V gives CDR1 MGHRA, CDR2 YSYEKL. Trimming removed 1 base from V and 6 bases from J, with 19 bases in between. CDR3 sequence: CASSQAEGATSGQPQHF. CDR3 in DNA: TGCGCCAGCAGCCAAGCGGAGGGAGCCACCTCCGGTCAGCCCCAGCATTTT.

The genes are TRBV15 and TRBJ2-1; TRBD1 or TRBD2 may be the D gene (6 bases each). CDR1 and CDR2 (germline): LNHNV, YYDKDF (reference sequence). Trimming left V 4 bases short and J 10 bases short, with 20 bases between. The CDR3 is 15 amino acids. CDR3 nucleotides: TGTGCCACCAGCAAAATAGCGGCGGCCAGGGGAGAGCAGTTCTTC. Translating it yields CATSKIAAARGEQFF.

A remark on this clone: In the same sample, other DNA sequences code for this CDR3. The gene calls are TRBV5-5 and TRBJ1-1, with D possibly being TRBD1 (6 bases). The CDR3 extends over 15 amino acids. Germline V gene sequence: CDR1 SGHKS, CDR2 YYEKEE (reference sequence). The V and J ends lost 4 bases and 6 bases respectively, with 19 bases between them. Written as DNA, the CDR3 is TGTGCCAGCAGCCCGAAAGGGGGGCAGTCCCCTGAAGCTTTCTTT. Protein product: CASSPKGGQSPEAFF.

The gene calls are TRBV27 and TRBJ2-1; D is unclear. This CDR3 is built from 11 residues. Deletions cut 5 bases from V and 4 bases from J, with 3 bases between. Germline assignment: CDR1 MNHEY and CDR2 SMNVEV (reference sequence). CDR3 amino acids: CASSAYNEQFF. DNA for the CDR3: TGTGCCAGCAGTGCGTACAATGAGCAGTTCTTC.

The chain is built from TRBV18 and TRBJ2-7; TRBD2 matches at 14 bases. Germline V gene lookup returns CDR1 KGHSH and CDR2 LQKENI. V shed 3 bases and J 5 bases; nucleotides not matched to a gene: 9. This CDR3 comprises 17 residues. CDR3 region: CASSPLPGTSGSHEQYF. The DNA for the CDR3 is TGTGCCAGCTCACCCTTACCTGGGACTAGCGGGAGTCACGAGCAGTACTTC. The full variable domain, rest sourced from reference TRBV18 and TRBJ2-7, is NAGVMQNPRHLVRRRGQEARLRCSPMKGHSHVYWYRQLPEEGLKFMVYLQKENIIDESGMPKERFSAEFPKEGPSILRIQQVVRGDSAAYFCASSPLPGTSGSHEQYFGPGTRLTVT.

In its sample, this clone ranks as medium-sized (0.01 to 0.1%). The chain links TRBV4-2 to TRBJ1-2; TRBD1 agrees at 7 bases. This CDR3 region has 15 residues. Germline assignment: CDR1 LGHNA and CDR2 YNFKEQ. V gave up 5 bases and J gave up 2 bases; unmatched junction bases: 8. The CDR3 nucleotides are TGTGCCAGCAGCTACCGACCGGGACAGAACTATGGCTACACCTTC. It specifies CASSYRPGQNYGYTF.

This rearrangement joins TRBV18 to TRBJ1-1, with D perhaps TRBD1 (6 bases). The length of the CDR3 is 17 residues. Trimming removed 2 bases from V and 0 bases from J, with 16 bases in between. From germline, CDR1 is KGHSH and CDR2 LQKENI. Here the CDR3 reads CASSPIIGQSMNTEAFF. The DNA for the CDR3 is TGTGCCAGCTCACCAATAATAGGACAGTCCATGAACACTGAAGCTTTCTTT.

The chain uses TRBV7-2 and TRBJ1-5, with D tentatively TRBD1 (5 bases). Germline values: CDR1 SGHTA, CDR2 FQGNSA. V lost 1 base and J 5 bases, leaving 9 bases between the germline ends. The CDR3 extends over 14 amino acids. CDR3 amino acids: CASSLVGGDQPQHF. The DNA of the CDR3 is TGTGCCAGCAGCTTAGTGGGGGGGGATCAGCCCCAGCATTTT.

The chain employs TRBV20-1 and TRBJ2-7; the D is unclear. The V end was cut by 0 bases, the J end by 6 bases, with 6 bases between. The CDR3 is 11 amino acids. Germline values: CDR1 DFQATT, CDR2 SNEGSKA (reference sequence). The CDR3 protein is CSARDLFEQYF. The CDR3 DNA reads TGCAGTGCTAGAGATCTCTTCGAGCAGTACTTC.

This chain links TRBV11-3 with TRBJ2-7; the D gene is possibly TRBD2 (6 bases). The CDR3 is 14 residues long. Trimming cost V 3 bases and J 3 bases, with 12 bases left between them. The germline V gene encodes CDR1 SGHNT and CDR2 YENEEA. CDR3: CASSFTGAVYEQYF. CDR3 coding DNA: TGTGCCAGCAGCTTCACGGGAGCTGTCTACGAGCAGTACTTC.

This clone was detected once. The chain uses TRBV2 and TRBJ2-3; 8 bases match TRBD2. This CDR3 is built from 15 residues. The ends lost 6 bases at V and 0 bases at J; junction bases unmatched: 5. Per the germline V gene, CDR1 is SNHLY and CDR2 is FYNNEI. The chain's CDR3 is CASSARGDSTDTQYF. The CDR3 nucleotides read TGTGCCAGCAGCGCGCGGGGGGACAGCACAGATACGCAGTATTTT.

On this clone: Other DNA sequences within the sample encode an identical CDR3. This chain connects TRBV11-2 to TRBJ1-2; unclear D gene. Trimming took off 0 bases at V and 6 bases at J, with 8 bases between the two ends. Germline V CDR1 and CDR2: SGHAT, FQNNGV. This CDR3 region has 13 residues. DNA of the CDR3: TGTGCCAGCAGCTTAGAGCGTGCGGATGGCTACACCTTC. Its translation: CASSLERADGYTF.

Only one count was recorded for this clone. The rearrangement links TRBV15 to TRBJ2-1; D is unclear. Germline loops: CDR1 LNHNV, CDR2 YYDKDF (reference sequence). CDR3 length: 11 residues. Trimming took 0 bases from V and 7 from J, leaving 1 base between them. This CDR3 is CATSRENEQFF. CDR3 DNA: TGTGCCACCAGCAGAGAGAATGAGCAGTTCTTC.

In its sample, this clone was seen once. J is TRBJ1-2 and V is TRBV2; 7 bases fit TRBD1. Trimming at V came to 6 bases and at J to 4 bases, leaving 5 bases not matched to a gene. This CDR3 is built from 13 residues. Germline CDR1 and CDR2: SNHLY and FYNNEI. In DNA, the CDR3 is TGTGCCAGCAGGTATAGGGACAGCTATGGCTACACCTTC. Its protein is CASRYRDSYGYTF.

Concerning this clone itself: One junction end does not reproduce the germline sequence, and a read error may be involved. This CDR3 is also generated by other DNA sequences in the sample. The chain combines TRBV5-4 with TRBJ1-2; tentatively, D is TRBD1 (5 bases). Germline V gives CDR1 SGHNT, CDR2 YYREEE (reference sequence). This CDR3 spans 14 amino acids. The CDR3, as DNA: TGCGCCAGCAGCGCAGCGGGGGAGGCGTATGGCTACACCTTC. Its translation is CASSAAGEAYGYTF.